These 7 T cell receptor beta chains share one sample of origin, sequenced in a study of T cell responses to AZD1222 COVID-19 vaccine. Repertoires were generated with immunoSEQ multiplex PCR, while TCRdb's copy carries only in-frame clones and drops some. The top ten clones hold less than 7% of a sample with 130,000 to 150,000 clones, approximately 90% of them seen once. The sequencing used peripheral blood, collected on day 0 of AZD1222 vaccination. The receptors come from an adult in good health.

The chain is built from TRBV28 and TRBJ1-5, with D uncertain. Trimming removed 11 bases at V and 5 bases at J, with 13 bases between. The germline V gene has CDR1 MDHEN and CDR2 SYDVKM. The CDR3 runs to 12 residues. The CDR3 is CAADATDQPQHF. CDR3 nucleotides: TGTGCCGCCGATGCTACTGATCAGCCCCAGCATTTT.

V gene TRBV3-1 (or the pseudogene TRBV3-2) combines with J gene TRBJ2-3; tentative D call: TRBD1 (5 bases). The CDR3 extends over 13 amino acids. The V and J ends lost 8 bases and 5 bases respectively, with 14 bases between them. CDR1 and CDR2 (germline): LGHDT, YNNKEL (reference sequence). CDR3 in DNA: TGTGCCAGCGGCGCCACGCAGGGAGATACGCAGTATTTT. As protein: CASGATQGDTQYF.

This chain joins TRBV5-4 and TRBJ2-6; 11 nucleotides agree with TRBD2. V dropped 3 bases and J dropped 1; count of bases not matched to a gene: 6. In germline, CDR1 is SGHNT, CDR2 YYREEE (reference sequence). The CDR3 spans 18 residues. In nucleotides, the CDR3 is TGTGCCAGCAGCTCCAAATCTAGCGGGAGGTCTGGGGCCAACGTCCTGACTTTC. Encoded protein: CASSSKSSGRSGANVLTF.

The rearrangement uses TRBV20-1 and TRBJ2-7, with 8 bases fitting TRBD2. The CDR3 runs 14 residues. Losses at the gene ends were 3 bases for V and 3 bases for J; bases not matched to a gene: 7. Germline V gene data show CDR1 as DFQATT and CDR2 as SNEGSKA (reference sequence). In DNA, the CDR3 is TGCAGTGCTAGTCCGGGACTAGAAAACTACGAGCAGTACTTC. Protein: CSASPGLENYEQYF.

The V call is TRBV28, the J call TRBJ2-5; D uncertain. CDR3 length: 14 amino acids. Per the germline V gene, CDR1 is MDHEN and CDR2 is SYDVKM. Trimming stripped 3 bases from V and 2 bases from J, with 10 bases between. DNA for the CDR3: TGTGCCAGCAGTTTCTCCGGGTATCAAGAGACCCAGTACTTC. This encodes CASSFSGYQETQYF.

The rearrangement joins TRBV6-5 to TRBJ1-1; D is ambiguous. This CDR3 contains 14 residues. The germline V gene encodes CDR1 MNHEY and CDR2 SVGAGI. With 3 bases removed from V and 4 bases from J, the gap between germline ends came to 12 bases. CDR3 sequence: CASSYFQRGTEAFF. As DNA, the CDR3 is TGTGCCAGCAGTTATTTCCAGCGAGGCACTGAAGCTTTCTTT.

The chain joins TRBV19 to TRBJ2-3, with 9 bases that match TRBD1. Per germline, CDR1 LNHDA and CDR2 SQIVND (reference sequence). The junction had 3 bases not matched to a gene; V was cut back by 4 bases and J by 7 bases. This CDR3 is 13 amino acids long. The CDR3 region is CASSRNRGHTQYF. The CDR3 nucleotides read TGTGCCAGTAGTAGAAACAGGGGGCATACGCAGTATTTT.